These 16 T cell receptor beta chains were all obtained from the same sample, sequenced in a study of blood T cell repertoires in COVID-19 (dated by TCRdb to the early 2020s). The library relied on the immunoSEQ multiplex PCR assay. In TCRdb, the immuneACCESS table is reduced to in-frame sequences with V and J assigned. These tables do not hold every clone; where another copy was compared, an unresolved V gene accounts for under half, and the others remain unexplained. In this sample the table shows some 69,000 clones, roughly 90% of which occur a single time. Of the sample, roughly 1.2% is held by the ten largest clones. Sequenced sample: peripheral blood. The source of these receptors is a man between 60 and 75 years old with acute or convalescent COVID-19.

The J gene is TRBJ1-5, the V gene TRBV4-2; 10 positions match TRBD1. The CDR3 spans 19 residues. Looked up from germline, CDR1 is LGHNA and CDR2 is YNFKEQ. V was pared by 0 bases and J by 3 bases, with 11 bases of the junction left unmatched. The CDR3 DNA reads as TGTGCCAGCAGCCAAGAATTGTGGTCGACAGGGGGCGACAATCAGCCCCAGCATTTT. Amino acid sequence: CASSQELWSTGGDNQPQHF.

The J gene is TRBJ2-1, the V gene TRBV19, with TRBD2 identical over 8 bases. Germline values: CDR1 LNHDA, CDR2 SQIVND (reference sequence). The CDR3 is 14 amino acids. DNA of the CDR3: TGTGCTTCCTCTAAACGGGGGGGCTACAATGAGCAGTTCTTC. It specifies CASSKRGGYNEQFF.

The rearrangement uses TRBV4-2 and TRBJ2-3; 9 bases match TRBD2. The CDR3 runs to 14 residues. V lost 0 bases to trimming and J lost 6 bases; unmatched junction nucleotides: 1. Germline lookup yields CDR1 LGHNA and CDR2 YNFKEQ. In DNA form, the CDR3 reads TGTGCCAGCAGCCAAGAGCGGGGGGGTGATACGCAGTATTTT. It codes for CASSQERGGDTQYF.

This chain uses TRBV19 with TRBJ2-7; TRBD2 is a possible D gene (6 bases). The CDR3 extends over 14 amino acids. Germline V lookup: CDR1 LNHDA, CDR2 SQIVND (reference sequence). Trimming took off 6 bases at V and 5 bases at J, with 17 bases between the two ends. This CDR3 is CASSLGGPPNEQYF. DNA for the CDR3: TGTGCCAGTAGCCTCGGGGGTCCTCCTAACGAGCAGTACTTC.

This chain uses TRBV27 with TRBJ1-1; a weak D match, TRBD1 (6 bases). V lost 2 bases, J lost 5 bases, and 12 bases lay in between. CDR3 length: 14 amino acids. The V gene's germline CDR1 is MNHEY and CDR2 SMNVEV (reference sequence). For the CDR3, the DNA is TGTGCCAGCAGTTTAGGGGGGGCGAGGACTGAAGCTTTCTTT. Protein product: CASSLGGARTEAFF.

The rearrangement links TRBV4-1 to TRBJ2-7; D is ambiguous. This CDR3 spans 13 amino acids. Germline loops: CDR1 MGHRA, CDR2 YSYEKL. Deletions cut 0 bases from V and 3 bases from J, with 6 bases between. DNA of the CDR3: TGCGCCAGCAGCCAAGAGAGAATCTACGAGCAGTACTTC. This codes for CASSQERIYEQYF.

The chain has TRBV5-1 and TRBJ1-1, with 7 bases lining up with TRBD1. The CDR3 runs to 14 residues. The J segment lost 6 bases and the V segment lost 4 bases, leaving 9 bases of the junction unmatched. The V gene's germline CDR1 is SGHRS and CDR2 YFSETQ. CDR3 region: CASSGGQIRAEAFF. CDR3 nucleotide sequence: TGCGCCAGCAGCGGGGGACAGATCAGGGCTGAAGCTTTCTTT.

The gene calls are TRBV5-8 and TRBJ2-1, with D tentatively TRBD1 (5 bases). This CDR3 is built from 15 residues. CDR1 and CDR2 (germline): SGHTS, YDEGEE. Trimming pared 6 bases from V and 3 bases from J, leaving 16 bases between. The CDR3 DNA follows: TGTGCCAGCACCAGGTACGGACAATACTACAATGAGCAGTTCTTC. This sequence encodes CASTRYGQYYNEQFF. Full variable domain (remainder filled in from reference TRBV5-8 and TRBJ2-1): EAGVTQSPTHLIKTRGQQATLRCSPISGHTSVYWYQQALGLGLQFLLWYDEGEERNRGNFPPRFSGRQFPNYSSELNVNALELEDSALYLCASTRYGQYYNEQFFGPGTRLTVL.

V is TRBV9 and J is TRBJ2-5, with a possible D match to TRBD2 (6 bases). Germline V CDR1 and CDR2: SGDLS, YYNGEE. The CDR3 runs to 15 residues. V was pared by 6 bases and J by 1 base, with 16 bases between. CDR3 nucleotide sequence: TGTGCCAGCACGCCTACGGGAGACTTCCAAGAGACCCAGTACTTC. This sequence encodes CASTPTGDFQETQYF.

This clone was seen only a few times. The CDR3 reads CASSLRGPGSYEQYF. In nucleotides, the CDR3 is TGTGCCAGCAGCCTCAGGGGTCCGGGATCCTACGAGCAGTACTTC. The chain is built from TRBV11-1 and TRBJ2-7, with a tentative D call TRBD1 (6 bases). This CDR3 comprises 15 residues. The germline V and J ends were trimmed by 5 bases and 1 base, with 15 bases remaining between them. The germline gives CDR1 SGHAT, CDR2 FQDESV (reference sequence).

This chain links TRBV7-9 with TRBJ2-7, with a possible D match to TRBD1 (6 bases). The germline CDR1 and CDR2 sequences are SEHNR and FQNEAQ (reference sequence). Trimming cost V 5 bases and J 5 bases, with 22 bases left between them. This CDR3 comprises 16 residues. The CDR3 sequence: CASSLLTTGFANEQYF. The CDR3 bases are TGTGCCAGCAGCCTGCTAACTACAGGGTTTGCCAACGAGCAGTACTTC.

The chain joins TRBV4-1 to TRBJ2-7, with TRBD1 matching 7 bases. Germline trimming cut 0 bases from V and 3 bases from J; bases unmatched to any gene: 14. CDR1 MGHRA and CDR2 YSYEKL come from the germline V gene. The CDR3 loop spans 18 amino acids. The CDR3 sequence: CASSQEFPATGPYYEQYF. CDR3 bases: TGCGCCAGCAGCCAAGAGTTCCCGGCGACAGGGCCGTACTACGAGCAGTACTTC.

The J gene is TRBJ2-2, the V gene TRBV7-9; TRBD1 agrees at 10 bases. This CDR3 contains 16 residues. Per germline, CDR1 SEHNR and CDR2 FQNEAQ (reference sequence). V was clipped by 5 bases and J by 4 bases; unmatched bases: 7. DNA for the CDR3: TGTGCCAGCAGCCCTAGACAGGGGGCGAGCACCGGGGAGCTGTTTTTT. This gives the protein CASSPRQGASTGELFF.

This rearrangement joins TRBV3-1 (or the pseudogene TRBV3-2) to TRBJ1-1, with no clear D. The CDR3 is made up of 13 amino acids. V was cut by 3 bases and J by 11 bases, with 16 bases left in between. Germline CDR1 and CDR2: LGHDT and YNNKEL (reference sequence). DNA of the CDR3: TGTGCCAGCAGCCACCCTCGCGGTCTAGGTGCTTTCTTT. Translated: CASSHPRGLGAFF.

The CDR3 DNA sequence: TGTGCCACTAAGACAGGGGGTACCAATCAGCCCCAGCATTTT. Translation: CATKTGGTNQPQHF. This chain joins TRBV19 and TRBJ1-5, with 9 bases aligning to TRBD1. There are 14 residues in the CDR3. J gave up 3 bases and V 10 bases, and 7 bases lay outside the gene matches. Germline V gene lookup returns CDR1 LNHDA and CDR2 SQIVND (reference sequence).

This chain joins TRBV7-9 and TRBJ2-7; D perhaps matches TRBD2 (5 bases). This CDR3 has 15 amino acids. Germline loops: CDR1 SEHNR, CDR2 FQNEAQ (reference sequence). V lost 3 bases and J 7 bases, leaving 19 bases between the germline ends. The CDR3 sequence is CASSFGAPGSGEQYF. The CDR3 DNA reads as TGTGCCAGCAGCTTCGGCGCCCCGGGGTCGGGGGAGCAGTACTTC.